Sequencing of this TCR beta chain was carried out in a study of human thymus T cells. Sequencing was performed with immunoSEQ multiplex PCR; in TCRdb, only in-frame clones are kept and a portion is missing. The sample comprises some 57,000 clones, 85% to 95% of which are singletons, and less than 7% rests with the top ten. V lost 1 base and J lost 3; bases outside the gene matches: 12. The CDR3 is 18 amino acids. Germline V CDR1 and CDR2: SGHAT, FQNNGV. This clonotype was obtained from a boy under three years old with a congenital heart defect but otherwise immunologically healthy. The sequenced sample was blood. This chain links TRBV11-2 with TRBJ2-1, with TRBD2 matching over 7 bases. The CDR3 reads CASSLVRTRVVNYNEQFF. CDR3 bases: TGTGCCAGCAGCTTAGTTAGGACTAGGGTAGTTAACTACAATGAGCAGTTCTTC.